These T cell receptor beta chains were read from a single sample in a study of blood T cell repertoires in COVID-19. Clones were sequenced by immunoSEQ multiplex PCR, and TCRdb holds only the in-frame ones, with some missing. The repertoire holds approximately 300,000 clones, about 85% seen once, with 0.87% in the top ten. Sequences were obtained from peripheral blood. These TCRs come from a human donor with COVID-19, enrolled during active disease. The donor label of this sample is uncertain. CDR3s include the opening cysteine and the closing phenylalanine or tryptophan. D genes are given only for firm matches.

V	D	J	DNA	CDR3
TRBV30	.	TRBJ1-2	TGTGCCTGGAGTCCTGGGGCCCTCCTCTATGGCTACACCTTC	CAWSPGALLYGYTF
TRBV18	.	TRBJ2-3	TGTGCCAGCTCACCACCTGTCCAACCCGAGGGCACAGATACGCAGTATTTT	CASSPPVQPEGTDTQYF
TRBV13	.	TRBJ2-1	TGTGCCAGCAGCTTAGTGTTGTCGGGGTTCTCCTACAATGAGCAGTTCTTC	CASSLVLSGFSYNEQFF
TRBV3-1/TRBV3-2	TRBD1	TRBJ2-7	TGTGCCAGCAGCCGCCGACAGGGGACCACCTACGAGCAGTACTTC	CASSRRQGTTYEQYF
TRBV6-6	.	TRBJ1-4	TGTGCCAGCAGTTACTCAGGGGGAACTAATGAAAAACTGTTTTTT	CASSYSGGTNEKLFF
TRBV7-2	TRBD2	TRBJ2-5	TGTGCCAGCAGCCCGGGACTAATCCAAGAGACCCAGTACTTC	CASSPGLIQETQYF
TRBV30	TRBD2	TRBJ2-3	TGTGCCTGGAGTAGGCTAGCGGGGCGCACAGATACGCAGTATTTT	CAWSRLAGRTDTQYF
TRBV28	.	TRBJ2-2	TGTGCCAGTAGAAGACTAGAGAACACCGGGGAGCTGTTTTTT	CASRRLENTGELFF
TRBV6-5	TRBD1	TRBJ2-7	TGTGCCAGCAGAGGGACAGGGTACGACGAGCAGTACTTC	CASRGTGYDEQYF
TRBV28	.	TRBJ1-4	TGTGCCAGCAGTTTGGGGCCCCCTAATGAAAAACTGTTTTTT	CASSLGPPNEKLFF
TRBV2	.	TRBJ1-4	TGTGCCAGCAGTGAAGGGGCAGGGATCAATGAAAAACTGTTTTTT	CASSEGAGINEKLFF
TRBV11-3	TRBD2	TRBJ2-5	TGTGCCAGCAGCTTGGGACTAGCGGGACGGGGGGAGACCCAGTACTTC	CASSLGLAGRGETQYF